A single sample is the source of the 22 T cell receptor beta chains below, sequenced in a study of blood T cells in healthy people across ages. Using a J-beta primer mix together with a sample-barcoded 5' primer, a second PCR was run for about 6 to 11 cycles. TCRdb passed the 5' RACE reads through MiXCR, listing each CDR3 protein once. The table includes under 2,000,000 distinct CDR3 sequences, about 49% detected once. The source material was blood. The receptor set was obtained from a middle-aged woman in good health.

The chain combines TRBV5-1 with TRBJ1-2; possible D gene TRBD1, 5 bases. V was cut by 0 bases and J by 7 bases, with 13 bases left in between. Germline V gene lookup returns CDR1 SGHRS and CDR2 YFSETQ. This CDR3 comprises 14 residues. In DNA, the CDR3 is TGCGCCAGCAGCTTGGGGGACCCCACTCCTGGCTACACCTTC. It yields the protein CASSLGDPTPGYTF.

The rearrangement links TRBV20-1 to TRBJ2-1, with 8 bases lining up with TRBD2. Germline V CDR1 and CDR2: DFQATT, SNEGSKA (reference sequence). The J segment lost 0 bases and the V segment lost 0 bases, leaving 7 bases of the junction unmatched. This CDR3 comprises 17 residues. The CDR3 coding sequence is TGCAGTGCTAGAGATCGTTCTAGCGGGCGCTCCTACAATGAGCAGTTCTTC. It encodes CSARDRSSGRSYNEQFF.

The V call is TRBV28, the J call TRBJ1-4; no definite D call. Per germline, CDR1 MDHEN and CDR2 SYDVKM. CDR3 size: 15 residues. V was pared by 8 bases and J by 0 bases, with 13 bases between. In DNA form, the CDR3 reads TGTGCCAGCGTTAAGGTGGTCGCAACTAATGAAAAACTGTTTTTT. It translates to CASVKVVATNEKLFF.

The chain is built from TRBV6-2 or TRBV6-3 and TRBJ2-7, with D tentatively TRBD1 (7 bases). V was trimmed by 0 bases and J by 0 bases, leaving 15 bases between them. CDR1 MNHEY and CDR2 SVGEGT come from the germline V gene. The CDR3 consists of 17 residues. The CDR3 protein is CASSYSMWRGPSYEQYF. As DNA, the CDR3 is TGTGCCAGCAGTTACTCGATGTGGAGGGGGCCCTCCTACGAGCAGTACTTC.

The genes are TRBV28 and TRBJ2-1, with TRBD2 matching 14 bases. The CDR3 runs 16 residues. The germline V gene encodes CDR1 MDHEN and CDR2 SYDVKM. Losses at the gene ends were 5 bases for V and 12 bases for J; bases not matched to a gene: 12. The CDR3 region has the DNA TGTGCCAGCAGTCTCCTGACTAGCGGGGGGGCTAACCGGCAGTTCTTC. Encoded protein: CASSLLTSGGANRQFF. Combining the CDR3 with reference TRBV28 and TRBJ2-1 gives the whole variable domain DVKVTQSSRYLVKRTGEKVFLECVQDMDHENMFWYRQDPGLGLRLIYFSYDVKMKEKGDIPEGYSVSREKKERFSLILESASTNQTSMYLCASSLLTSGGANRQFFGPGTRLTVL.

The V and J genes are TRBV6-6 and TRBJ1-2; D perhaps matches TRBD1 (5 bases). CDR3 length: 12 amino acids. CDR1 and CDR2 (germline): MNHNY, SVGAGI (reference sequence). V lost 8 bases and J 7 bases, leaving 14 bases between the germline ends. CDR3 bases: TGTGCCAGCGGGGGGTTAGGGGCTGGCTACACCTTC. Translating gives CASGGLGAGYTF.

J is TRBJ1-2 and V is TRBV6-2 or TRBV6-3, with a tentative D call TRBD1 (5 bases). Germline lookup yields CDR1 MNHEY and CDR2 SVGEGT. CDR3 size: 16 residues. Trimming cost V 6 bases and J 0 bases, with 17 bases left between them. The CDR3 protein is CASRKARVIPNYGYTF. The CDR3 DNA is TGTGCCAGCAGGAAAGCCAGGGTGATCCCTAACTATGGCTACACCTTC.

The CDR3 region has the DNA TGCGCCAGCAGCTTCCCCTCCCCTGCAACAGATACGCAGTATTTT. Translating it yields CASSFPSPATDTQYF. The J gene is TRBJ2-3, the V gene TRBV4-1; D is unclear. This CDR3 comprises 15 residues. Trimming took off 5 bases at V and 3 bases at J, with 15 bases between the two ends. CDR1 and CDR2 from the germline V gene are MGHRA and YSYEKL.

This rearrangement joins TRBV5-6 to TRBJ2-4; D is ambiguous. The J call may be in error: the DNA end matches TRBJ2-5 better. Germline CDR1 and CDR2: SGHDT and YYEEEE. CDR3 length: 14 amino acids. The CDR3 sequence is CASSLVERRETQYF. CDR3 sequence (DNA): TGTGCCAGCAGCTTGGTGGAAAGACGAGAGACCCAGTACTTC.

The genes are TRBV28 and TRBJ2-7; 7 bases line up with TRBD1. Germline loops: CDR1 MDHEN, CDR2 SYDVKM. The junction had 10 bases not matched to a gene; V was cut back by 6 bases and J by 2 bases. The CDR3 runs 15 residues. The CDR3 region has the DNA TGTGCCAGCAGCAACACAGGGGACGTGACCTACGAGCAGTACTTC. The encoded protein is CASSNTGDVTYEQYF.

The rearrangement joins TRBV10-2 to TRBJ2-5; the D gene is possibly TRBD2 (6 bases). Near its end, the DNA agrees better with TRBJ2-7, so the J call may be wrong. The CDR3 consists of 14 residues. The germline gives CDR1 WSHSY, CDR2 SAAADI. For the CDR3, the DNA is TGCGCCAGCAGCCGGACGGGAGCCAACTACGAGCAGTACTTC. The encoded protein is CASSRTGANYEQYF.

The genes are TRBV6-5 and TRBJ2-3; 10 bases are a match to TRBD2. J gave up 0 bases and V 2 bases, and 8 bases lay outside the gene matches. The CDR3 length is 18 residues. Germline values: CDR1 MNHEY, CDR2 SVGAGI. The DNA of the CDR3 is TGTGCCAGCAGTTACCTACATAGCGGGGGGCAAAGCACAGATACGCAGTATTTT. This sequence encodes CASSYLHSGGQSTDTQYF.

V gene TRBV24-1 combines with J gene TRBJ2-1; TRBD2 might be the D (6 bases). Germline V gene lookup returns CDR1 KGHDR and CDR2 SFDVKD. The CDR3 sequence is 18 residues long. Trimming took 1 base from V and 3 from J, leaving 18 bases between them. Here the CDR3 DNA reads TGTGCCACCAGTGATTTAACCCATAGCGGAAACTTCTACAATGAGCAGTTCTTC. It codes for CATSDLTHSGNFYNEQFF.

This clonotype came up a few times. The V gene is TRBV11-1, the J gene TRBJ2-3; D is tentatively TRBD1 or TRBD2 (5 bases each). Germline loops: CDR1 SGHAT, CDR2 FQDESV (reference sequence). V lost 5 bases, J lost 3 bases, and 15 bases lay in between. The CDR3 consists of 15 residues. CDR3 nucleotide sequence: TGTGCCAGCAGCGGACGTGATTGGGGGACAGATACGCAGTATTTT. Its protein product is CASSGRDWGTDTQYF.

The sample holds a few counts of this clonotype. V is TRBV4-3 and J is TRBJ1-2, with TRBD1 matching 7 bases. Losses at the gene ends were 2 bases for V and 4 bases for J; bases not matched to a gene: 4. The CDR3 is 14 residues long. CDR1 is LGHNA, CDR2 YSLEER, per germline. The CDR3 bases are TGCGCCAGCAGCCAAACAGGGGCAGTCTATGGCTACACCTTC. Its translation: CASSQTGAVYGYTF.

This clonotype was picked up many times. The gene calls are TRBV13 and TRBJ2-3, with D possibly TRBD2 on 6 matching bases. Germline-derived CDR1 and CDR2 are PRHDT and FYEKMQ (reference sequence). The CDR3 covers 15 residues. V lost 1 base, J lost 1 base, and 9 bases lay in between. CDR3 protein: CASSLVGGGTDTQYF. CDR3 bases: TGTGCCAGCAGCTTAGTGGGGGGAGGCACAGATACGCAGTATTTT.

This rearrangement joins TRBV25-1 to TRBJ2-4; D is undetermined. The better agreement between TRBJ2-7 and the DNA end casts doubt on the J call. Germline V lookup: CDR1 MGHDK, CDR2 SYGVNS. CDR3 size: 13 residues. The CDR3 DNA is TGTGCCAGCAGTGACAGTCAGTTATACGAGCAGTACTTC. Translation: CASSDSQLYEQYF.

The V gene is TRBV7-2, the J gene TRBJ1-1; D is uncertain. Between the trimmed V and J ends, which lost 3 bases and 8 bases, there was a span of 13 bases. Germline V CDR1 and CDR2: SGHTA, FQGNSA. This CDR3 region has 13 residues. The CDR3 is CASSLNAGEEAFF. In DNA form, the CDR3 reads TGTGCCAGCAGCTTGAACGCCGGGGAAGAAGCTTTCTTT.

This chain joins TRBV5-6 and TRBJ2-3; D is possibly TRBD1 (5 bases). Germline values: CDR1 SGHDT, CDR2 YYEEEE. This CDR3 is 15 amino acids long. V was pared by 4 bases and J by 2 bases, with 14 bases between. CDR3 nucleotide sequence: TGTGCCAGCAGCCCAAGACAGATCCTCACAGATACGCAGTATTTT. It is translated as CASSPRQILTDTQYF.

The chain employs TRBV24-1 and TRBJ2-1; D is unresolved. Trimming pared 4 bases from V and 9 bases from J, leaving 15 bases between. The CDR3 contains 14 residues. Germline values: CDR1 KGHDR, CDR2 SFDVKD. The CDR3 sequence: CATSDPVPVGEQFF. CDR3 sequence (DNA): TGTGCCACCAGTGACCCAGTTCCCGTCGGTGAGCAGTTCTTC.

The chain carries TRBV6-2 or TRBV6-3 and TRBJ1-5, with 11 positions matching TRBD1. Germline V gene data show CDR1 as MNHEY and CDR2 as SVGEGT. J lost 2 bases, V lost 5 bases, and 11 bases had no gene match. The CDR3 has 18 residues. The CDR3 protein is CASSPSWTGGLGNQPQHF. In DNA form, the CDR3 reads TGTGCCAGCAGTCCCTCTTGGACAGGGGGCCTTGGCAATCAGCCCCAGCATTTT.

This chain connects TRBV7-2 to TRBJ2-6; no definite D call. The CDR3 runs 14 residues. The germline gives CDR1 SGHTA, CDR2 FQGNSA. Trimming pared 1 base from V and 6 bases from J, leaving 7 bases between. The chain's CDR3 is CASSLVQEANVLTF. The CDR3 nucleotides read TGTGCCAGCAGCTTAGTTCAGGAGGCCAACGTCCTGACTTTC.